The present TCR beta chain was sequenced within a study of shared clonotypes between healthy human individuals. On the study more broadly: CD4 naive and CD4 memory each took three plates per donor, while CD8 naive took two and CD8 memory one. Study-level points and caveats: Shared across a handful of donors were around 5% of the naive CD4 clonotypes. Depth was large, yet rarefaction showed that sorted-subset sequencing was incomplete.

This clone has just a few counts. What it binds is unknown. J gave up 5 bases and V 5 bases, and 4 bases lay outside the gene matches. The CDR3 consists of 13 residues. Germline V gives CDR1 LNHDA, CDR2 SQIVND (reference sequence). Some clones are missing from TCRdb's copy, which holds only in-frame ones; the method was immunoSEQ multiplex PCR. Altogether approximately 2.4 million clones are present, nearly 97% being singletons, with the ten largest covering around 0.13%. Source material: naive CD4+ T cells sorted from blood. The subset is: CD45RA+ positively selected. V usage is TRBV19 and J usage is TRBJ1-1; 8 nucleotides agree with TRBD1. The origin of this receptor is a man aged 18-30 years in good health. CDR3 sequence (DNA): TGTGCCAGTAGTGTGCAGGGGGCAACTGAAGCTTTCTTT. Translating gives CASSVQGATEAFF.